The clone carrying this T cell receptor (beta chain) has a handful of counts. Antigen specificity is unknown. These data come from a study of cytomegalovirus exposure and HLA in healthy donors. Sampled while nominally healthy, donors likely had unrecorded immune exposures. The study ran its PCR with 60 Vbeta and 13 Jbeta primers. Sequencing was performed with immunoSEQ multiplex PCR; in TCRdb, only in-frame clones are kept and a portion is missing. The sample includes 150,000 to 200,000 clones, about four fifths of them seen just once. The ends lost 8 bases at V and 0 bases at J; junction bases unmatched: 5. Germline CDR1 reads MGHDK; CDR2 reads SYGVNS. CDR3 length equals 15 residues. General study findings and limits: The authors excluded some V segments, including TRBV6-2 and TRBV6-3, as indistinguishable. The study carried out a later analysis of TCR beta sequences. It associated some 18,000 of them with specific HLA alleles at a false discovery rate of 0.05. Common viral pathogens were later found to be apparently linked to several of the most significant clusters.

The specimen was PBMCs. This chain joins TRBV25-1 and TRBJ2-7, with TRBD2 matching over 12 bases. The TCR comes from a woman aged 45-65 years in good health and CMV-seropositive. The CDR3 region is CASSPTSGSSYEQYF. DNA of the CDR3: TGTGCCAGCTCCCCGACTAGCGGGAGCTCCTACGAGCAGTACTTC.